The present TCR beta chain was sequenced within a study of T-cell reconstitution after alpha-beta-depleted transplantation in children. This clonotype came up a few times. Germline assignment: CDR1 MNHEY and CDR2 SVGEGT. The length of the CDR3 is 16 residues. V gave up 6 bases and J gave up 0 bases, with 12 bases separating them. Molecular barcoding with unique molecular identifiers was used for the TCRbeta library. Via MiXCR, TCRdb re-called the PCR reads, giving one row per CDR3 protein. In the table there are about 980,000 distinct CDR3 sequences, 25% to 35% of which are singletons. This chain uses TRBV6-2 or TRBV6-3 with TRBJ2-6; D is perhaps TRBD2 (6 bases). The TCR was taken from a boy younger than two who had a stem cell transplant for SCID, so the T cells may come from the graft donor. Specimen: PBMCs, mostly from graft donor cells, collected 360 days after TCRalphabeta/CD19-depleted stem cell transplant. Written as DNA, the CDR3 is TGTGCCAGCAGCTCCCCGGGGGACTCTGGGGCCAACGTCCTGACTTTC. Amino acids: CASSSPGDSGANVLTF.